This T cell receptor (beta chain) was profiled in a study of blood T cells in healthy people across ages. The germline V gene has CDR1 SGHDT and CDR2 YYEEEE. The CDR3 is 16 amino acids. The J segment lost 1 base and the V segment lost 4 bases, leaving 5 bases of the junction unmatched. For the second PCR, which ran for about 7 to 11 cycles, a sample-barcoded 5' primer and a J-beta primer mix were used. TCRdb re-derived calls from the 5' RACE reads in MiXCR, one entry per CDR3 protein. This sample has around 1,500,000 distinct CDR3 sequences, with 28% found just once. The sequenced sample consisted of blood. This sequence was found in a woman under 40 in good health. This sequence joins TRBV5-6 and TRBJ2-4; 10 bases align to TRBD1. DNA of the CDR3: TGTGCCAGCAGCGGGGTGGGACAGGGGGCCAAAAACATTCAGTACTTC. As protein: CASSGVGQGAKNIQYF.